Listed below are T cell receptor beta chains from one sample, sequenced in a study of identifying expanded T cells in peripheral blood. Profiling relied on immunoSEQ multiplex PCR, and the TCRdb table lists in-frame clones only, not all of them. The table includes 100,000 to 150,000 clones, 80% to 90% detected once. The sequencing sample was made of blood. These receptors were obtained from a person aged 18 to 75 in good health. CDR3s include the opening cysteine and the closing phenylalanine or tryptophan. D genes are given only for firm matches. Expanded clones are given a class, and other clones once, few, many or no size at all.

NA TRBJ2-2 TRBV14 once TGTGCCAGCAGCTCACCGGGGGGCAGGAACACCGGGGAGCTGTTTTTT CASSSPGGRNTGELFF
NA TRBJ1-1 TRBV7-8 once TGTGCCAGCAGCAGAGAGGGCAGCGGGTCATTCAACACTGAAGCTTTCTTT CASSREGSGSFNTEAFF
TRBD2 TRBJ2-3 TRBV6-5 few TGTGCCAGCAGTCCGACTAGCGGGAAGACAGATACGCAGTATTTT CASSPTSGKTDTQYF
NA TRBJ2-1 TRBV2 NA TGTGCCAGCACCCTGGACAGAGATTACGAGCAGTTCTTC CASTLDRDYEQFF
TRBD1 TRBJ1-2 TRBV19 NA TGTGCCAGTAGTCAAAACAGGGGCTATGGCTACACCTTC CASSQNRGYGYTF
NA TRBJ2-5 TRBV7-7 NA TGTGCCAGCAGCAGAGCCAACCAAGAGACCCAGTACTTC CASSRANQETQYF
NA TRBJ2-3 TRBV11-2 NA TGTGCCAGCAGAAGGGCAGATACGCAGTATTTT CASRRADTQYF
NA TRBJ2-1 TRBV29-1 NA TGCAGCGTTCTTCACGGGCGGGGTAGCTCCTACAATGAGCAGTTCTTC CSVLHGRGSSYNEQFF
TRBD2 TRBJ2-1 TRBV9 NA TGTGCCAGCAGCGAACCCGGGACTAGCGGGACCAATGAGCAGTTCTTC CASSEPGTSGTNEQFF
NA TRBJ1-1 TRBV5-6 NA TGTGCCAGCAGCGGAGGGGGACCGAACACTGAAGCTTTCTTT CASSGGGPNTEAFF
TRBD2 TRBJ2-7 TRBV6-5 NA TGTGCCAGCAAGCGGGGGGCTTACGAGCAGTACTTC CASKRGAYEQYF
NA TRBJ1-5 TRBV30 NA TGTGCCTGGAGTGAGAGGGGCGGGAGCAATCAGCCCCAGCATTTT CAWSERGGSNQPQHF
NA TRBJ1-2 TRBV10-1 NA TGCGCCAGCACCCTCGACGGGAACTCCTATGGCTACACCTTC CASTLDGNSYGYTF
NA TRBJ2-3 TRBV4-1 NA TGCGCCAGCAGCCGAAGTAGGGATACGCAGTATTTT CASSRSRDTQYF
TRBD1 TRBJ1-1 TRBV2 NA TGTGCCAGCAGTCCGACAGGGCTCCATGAAGCTTTCTTT CASSPTGLHEAFF
NA TRBJ1-2 TRBV19 NA TGTGCCAGTAGTATAGGTCCAGCTACGGGACATTATGGCTACACCTTC CASSIGPATGHYGYTF
NA TRBJ1-4 TRBV6-1 NA TGTGCCAGCATCTCGGGACTCGGCAGGGAAAAACTGTTTTTT CASISGLGREKLFF
TRBD2 TRBJ2-1 TRBV7-9 NA TGTGCCAGCAGCCTGCAGCGGGGCACCTACAATGAGCAGTTCTTC CASSLQRGTYNEQFF
NA TRBJ2-2 TRBV2 NA TGTGCCAGCAGTGCGGAGGGGGGCACCGGGGAGCTGTTTTTT CASSAEGGTGELFF
TRBD2 TRBJ2-3 TRBV7-8 NA TGTGCCAGCAGCCGGGGACTAGCGGGAACCCCTTCGCAGTATTTT CASSRGLAGTPSQYF
TRBD2 TRBJ2-1 TRBV7-9 NA TGTGCCAGCAGCCCCCCGGGACTAGTTTCCAATGAGCAGTTCTTC CASSPPGLVSNEQFF
TRBD2 TRBJ2-2 TRBV7-3 few TGTGCCAGCCAGCGGGGGCCGAACACCGGGGAGCTGTTTTTT CASQRGPNTGELFF
NA TRBJ2-7 TRBV5-4 NA TGTGCCAGCAGCTTGGAGGATAGGTACGAGCAGTACTTC CASSLEDRYEQYF
NA TRBJ2-7 TRBV6-1 NA TGTGCCAGCAGTCCTGGGAGGGGGGCGGGAGAGCAGTACTTC CASSPGRGAGEQYF
NA TRBJ1-1 TRBV18 NA TGTGCCAGCTCACCTTCTTCAGGGTTGGGCACTGAAGCTTTCTTT CASSPSSGLGTEAFF
TRBD2 TRBJ2-2 TRBV18 NA TGTGCCAGCTCACCTCCCGGACTAGCGGGGAACACCGGGGAGCTGTTTTTT CASSPPGLAGNTGELFF
NA TRBJ2-3 TRBV15 NA TGTGCCACCAGCTCTCGTGGCGGCACAGATACGCAGTATTTT CATSSRGGTDTQYF
NA TRBJ1-2 TRBV28 NA TGTGCCAGCAGTTATAAGATCCTAGGCTACACCTTC CASSYKILGYTF
NA TRBJ2-3 TRBV11-3 NA TGTGCCAGCAGCTTGGGAGCTAGCACAGATACGCAGTATTTT CASSLGASTDTQYF
TRBD1 TRBJ2-1 TRBV5-1 few TGCGCCAGCAGCTTGAGCCCGGGACAGGGTAGAAATGAGCAGTTCTTC CASSLSPGQGRNEQFF
TRBD2 TRBJ2-1 TRBV19 NA TGTGCCAGTAGTATTCTAGCGGGAGGTAACAATGAGCAGTTCTTC CASSILAGGNNEQFF
NA TRBJ2-7 TRBV2 NA TGTGCCAGCAGTTATTTCCTAGTGAACGAGCAGTACTTC CASSYFLVNEQYF
NA TRBJ1-4 TRBV4-1 NA TGCGCCAGCAGCCCCTTGGGGGCAACTAATGAAAAACTGTTTTTT CASSPLGATNEKLFF
NA TRBJ2-3 TRBV28 NA TGTGCCAGCAGTTTGGGACGGTTCACAGATACGCAGTATTTT CASSLGRFTDTQYF
NA TRBJ2-1 TRBV18 NA TGTGCCAGCTCACTCCGGGAAGAGCAGTTCTTC CASSLREEQFF
NA TRBJ1-1 TRBV29-1 NA TGCAGCGCCATGGCAGGGTCTGGTGGGGTGAACACTGAAGCTTTCTTT CSAMAGSGGVNTEAFF
TRBD1 TRBJ1-3 TRBV7-2 NA TGTGCCAGCAGGGCCGGGACAGGGTGGACTGGAAACACCATATATTTT CASRAGTGWTGNTIYF
NA TRBJ1-5 TRBV25-1 few TGTGCCAGGGACGTCTACAGGCATAGCAATCAGCCCCAGCATTTT CARDVYRHSNQPQHF